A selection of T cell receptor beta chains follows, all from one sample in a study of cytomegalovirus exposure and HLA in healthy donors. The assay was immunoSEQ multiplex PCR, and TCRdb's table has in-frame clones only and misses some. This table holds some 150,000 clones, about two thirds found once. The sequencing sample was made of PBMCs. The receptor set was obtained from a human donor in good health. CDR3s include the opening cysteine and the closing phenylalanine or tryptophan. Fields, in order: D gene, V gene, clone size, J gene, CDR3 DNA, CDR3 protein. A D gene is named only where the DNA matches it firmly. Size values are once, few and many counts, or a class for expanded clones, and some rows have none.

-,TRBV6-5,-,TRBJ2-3,TGTGCCAGCAGTTACGGGGCAGGGGGGACAGATACGCAGTATTTT,CASSYGAGGTDTQYF
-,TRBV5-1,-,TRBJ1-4,TGCGCCAGCAGCATCGACGGGGGTAATGAAAAACTGTTTTTT,CASSIDGGNEKLFF
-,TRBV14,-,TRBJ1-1,TGTGCCAGCAGCCAAGTAGGGGGACTAAACACTGAAGCTTTCTTT,CASSQVGGLNTEAFF
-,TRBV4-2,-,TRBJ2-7,TGTGCCAGCAGCTCACGCGGGGATAGCTCCTACGAGCAGTACTTC,CASSSRGDSSYEQYF
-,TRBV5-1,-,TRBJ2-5,TGCGCCAGCAGCTTGGGCGGAAACCAAGAGACCCAGTACTTC,CASSLGGNQETQYF
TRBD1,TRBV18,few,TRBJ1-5,TGTGCCAGCTCACCCCGGGACAGCCTGATGGAGCAGCCCCAGCATTTT,CASSPRDSLMEQPQHF
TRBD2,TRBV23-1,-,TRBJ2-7,TGCGCCAGCAGTCAAAAACTAGCGGGGAATGAGCAGTACTTC,CASSQKLAGNEQYF
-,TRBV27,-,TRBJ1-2,TGTGCCAGCAGTTTATCGTGGGTTGGGGGAGGGAATGGCTACACCTTC,CASSLSWVGGGNGYTF
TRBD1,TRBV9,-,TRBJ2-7,TGTGCCAGCAGCGAATCGACAGGGCGGAACGAGCAGTACTTC,CASSESTGRNEQYF
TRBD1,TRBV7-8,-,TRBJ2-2,TGTGCCAGCAGGACCGGGACAGGGGCCGGGGAGCTGTTTTTT,CASRTGTGAGELFF
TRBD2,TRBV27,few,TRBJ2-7,TGTGCCAGCAGTTTTAGCGGGGGGGAGCAGTACTTC,CASSFSGGEQYF
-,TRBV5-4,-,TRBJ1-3,TGTGCCAGCAGTAGAGGGGGAAACACCATATATTTT,CASSRGGNTIYF
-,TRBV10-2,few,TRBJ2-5,TGCGCCAGCAGTGACCCCCCCGCTGCGGGGGCGGTGGAGACCCAGTACTTC,CASSDPPAAGAVETQYF
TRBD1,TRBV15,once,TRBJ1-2,TGTGCCACCAGCCCCGGGCGAGGGGGGACAGGGAAATATGGCTACACCTTC,CATSPGRGGTGKYGYTF
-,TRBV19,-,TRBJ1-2,TGTGCCAGTAATCGGGGGGACTATGGCTACACCTTC,CASNRGDYGYTF
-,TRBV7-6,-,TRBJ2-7,TGTGCCAGCGGAGCGGGTTACGAGCAGTACTTC,CASGAGYEQYF
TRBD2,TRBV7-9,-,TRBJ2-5,TGTGCCAGCAGCTTCGCTAGCGGAGAGACCCAGTACTTC,CASSFASGETQYF
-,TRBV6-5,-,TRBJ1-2,TGTGCCAGCAGGCCCGGGTTCCACTATGGCTACACCTTC,CASRPGFHYGYTF
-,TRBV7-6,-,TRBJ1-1,TGTGCCAGCAGCTTGGGGGGGTTGGGCACTGAAGCTTTCTTT,CASSLGGLGTEAFF
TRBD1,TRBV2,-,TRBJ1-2,TGTGCCAGCAGTACCAGGGGGCGCGGCTATGGCTACACCTTC,CASSTRGRGYGYTF
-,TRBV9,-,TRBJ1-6,TGTGCCAGCAGCGTACAAGCGGGCTCCTATAATTCACCCCTCCACTTT,CASSVQAGSYNSPLHF
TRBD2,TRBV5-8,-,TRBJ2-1,TGTGCCAGCACCCTAGGTGTGACTAGCGACAATGAGCAGTTCTTC,CASTLGVTSDNEQFF
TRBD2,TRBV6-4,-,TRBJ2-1,TGTGCCAGCAGTGACTCGCGGGGGAACTCCTACAATGAGCAGTTCTTC,CASSDSRGNSYNEQFF
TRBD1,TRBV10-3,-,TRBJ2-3,TGTGCCATCAAGGGCGGTCAGGGGGTCAGCACAGATACGCAGTATTTT,CAIKGGQGVSTDTQYF